This note documents a single T cell receptor (beta chain) sequence. In germline, CDR1 is LGHNA, CDR2 YNFKEQ. V was clipped by 2 bases and J by 6 bases; unmatched bases: 9. This CDR3 has 17 amino acids. The data are from a study of T-cell memory formation after mild COVID-19. Each CDR3 protein gets one entry after TCRdb re-called the 5' RACE reads with MiXCR. This table holds tens of thousands of distinct CDR3 sequences, around 13% found once. V and J are TRBV4-2 and TRBJ2-1; 11 bases map to TRBD2. Sequencing used PBMCs or a T cell subset sorted from them (not recorded which). The TCR originated in an adult woman who had mild COVID-19 (a few samples of this study predate the infection). Cell type and time point are not known. The CDR3 region has the DNA TGTGCCAGCAGCCAACCTCCTACTAGCGGGAGAGGCAATGAGCAGTTCTTC. As protein: CASSQPPTSGRGNEQFF.